This is a list of T cell receptor beta chains from one sample in a study of shared T cell receptors in the human thymus. Only in-frame clones appear in the TCRdb table, and some are missing; sequencing was by immunoSEQ multiplex PCR. The top ten hold more than 0.01% of the sample, which has hundreds of thousands of clones, approximately 83% seen once. This sample was shared with a second study, whose subject was human thymus T cells.

The sample was thymocytes. These receptor sequences come from a girl under three years old with a congenital heart defect. The CDR3 runs from the conserved cysteine through the conserved F or W. Fields, in order: V gene, CDR3 length, clone size, J gene, D gene, CDR3 protein, CDR3 DNA. D genes are given only for firm matches. Size is stated for part of the rows, as once, few or many counts, or as a class when the clone is expanded.

V: TRBV7-8; length: 11; size: .; J: TRBJ1-1; D: .; CDR3: CASRGETEAFF; DNA: TGTGCCAGCCGGGGGGAAACTGAAGCTTTCTTT
V: TRBV4-1; length: 19; size: .; J: TRBJ2-2; D: .; CDR3: CASSPGRGLPPINTGELFF; DNA: TGCGCCAGCAGCCCCGGACGGGGACTCCCCCCCATCAACACCGGGGAGCTGTTTTTT
V: TRBV4-1; length: 14; size: .; J: TRBJ1-5; D: .; CDR3: CASSQDLAGQPQHF; DNA: TGCGCCAGCAGCCAAGATCTGGCGGGTCAGCCCCAGCATTTT
V: TRBV7-9; length: 13; size: .; J: TRBJ2-5; D: .; CDR3: CASSLACIETQYF; DNA: TGTGCCAGCAGCTTAGCATGTATCGAGACCCAGTACTTC
V: TRBV5-1; length: 15; size: .; J: TRBJ1-5; D: .; CDR3: CASSLDGQGHQLQHF; DNA: TGCGCCAGCAGCTTGGATGGCCAGGGTCATCAGCTCCAGCATTTT
V: TRBV27; length: 16; size: .; J: TRBJ1-5; D: .; CDR3: CASRNHSWQLNQPQHF; DNA: TGTGCCAGCAGGAATCATAGCTGGCAGCTGAATCAGCCCCAGCATTTT
V: TRBV5-6; length: 13; size: .; J: TRBJ2-5; D: TRBD2; CDR3: CASSGPTSGGKYF; DNA: TGTGCCAGCAGCGGCCCGACTAGCGGAGGGAAGTACTTC
V: TRBV23-1; length: 14; size: once; J: TRBJ2-2; D: .; CDR3: CASSDGTNTGELFF; DNA: TGCGCCAGCAGTGACGGGACAAACACCGGGGAGCTGTTTTTT
V: TRBV5-6; length: 16; size: .; J: TRBJ2-5; D: TRBD1; CDR3: CASSLTMTTGMETQYF; DNA: TGTGCCAGCAGCCTAACTATGACGACAGGGATGGAGACCCAGTACTTC
V: TRBV12-5; length: 15; size: .; J: TRBJ2-1; D: TRBD2; CDR3: CASGCGTSGGDEQFF; DNA: TGTGCTAGTGGTTGCGGGACTAGCGGGGGTGATGAGCAGTTCTTC
V: TRBV28; length: 17; size: .; J: TRBJ2-7; D: TRBD1; CDR3: CASSLGADRGLLYEQYF; DNA: TGTGCCAGCAGTTTAGGCGCGGACAGGGGCCTTCTCTACGAGCAGTACTTC
V: TRBV2; length: 13; size: .; J: TRBJ1-2; D: .; CDR3: CASNPGTPSGYTF; DNA: TGTGCCAGCAATCCCGGGACACCCTCGGGCTACACCTTC
V: TRBV15; length: 14; size: few; J: TRBJ1-2; D: .; CDR3: CATSRVGRNYGYTF; DNA: TGTGCCACCAGCAGAGTGGGCAGAAACTATGGCTACACCTTC
V: TRBV19; length: 15; size: few; J: TRBJ2-3; D: TRBD1; CDR3: CASSPCSGGPDTQYF; DNA: TGTGCCAGTAGTCCCTGTTCAGGGGGACCGGATACGCAGTATTTT
V: TRBV21-1; length: 12; size: .; J: TRBJ1-2; D: .; CDR3: CASSKRDRDPSF; DNA: TGTGCCAGCAGCAAAAGGGACAGGGACCCCAGCTTC
V: TRBV6-1; length: 18; size: .; J: TRBJ1-2; D: .; CDR3: CASSEVRPQGRSNYGYTF; DNA: TGTGCCAGCAGTGAAGTTAGGCCCCAGGGCCGGTCTAACTATGGCTACACCTTC
V: TRBV29-1; length: 10; size: .; J: TRBJ1-2; D: .; CDR3: CSVSGRGYTF; DNA: TGCAGCGTTTCCGGTCGTGGCTACACCTTC
V: TRBV7-6; length: 14; size: .; J: TRBJ1-1; D: .; CDR3: CASSLGPLNTEAFF; DNA: TGTGCCAGCAGCTTGGGGCCGCTGAACACTGAAGCTTTCTTT
V: TRBV9; length: 17; size: .; J: TRBJ1-1; D: .; CDR3: CASSPRMGGLSNTEAFF; DNA: TGTGCCAGCAGCCCCCGGATGGGGGGACTCTCGAACACTGAAGCTTTCTTT
V: TRBV12-5; length: 14; size: .; J: TRBJ2-7; D: .; CDR3: CASGTGGRIHEQYF; DNA: TGTGCTAGTGGTACTGGAGGCCGTATCCACGAGCAGTACTTC
V: TRBV27; length: 15; size: .; J: TRBJ1-2; D: .; CDR3: CASSKGTGRDYGYTF; DNA: TGTGCCAGCAGTAAAGGAACTGGGCGCGACTATGGCTACACCTTC
V: TRBV6-6; length: 16; size: .; J: TRBJ1-2; D: TRBD1; CDR3: CASSTDRGDVDYGYTF; DNA: TGTGCCAGCAGTACGGACAGGGGAGACGTTGACTATGGCTACACCTTC
V: TRBV14; length: 13; size: .; J: TRBJ1-2; D: TRBD1; CDR3: CASSHQGAYGYTF; DNA: TGTGCCAGCAGCCATCAGGGGGCCTATGGCTACACCTTC
V: TRBV28; length: 17; size: .; J: TRBJ1-6; D: .; CDR3: CASSLWMSGTRGSPLHF; DNA: TGTGCCAGCAGTTTATGGATGTCCGGGACTCGGGGTTCACCCCTCCACTTT
V: TRBV20-1; length: 11; size: .; J: TRBJ1-2; D: .; CDR3: CVMEDRLNYTF; DNA: TGCGTGATGGAGGATAGGTTAAACTACACCTTC
V: TRBV27; length: 14; size: .; J: TRBJ1-2; D: .; CDR3: CASASNTGISGYTF; DNA: TGTGCCAGTGCTTCCAATACAGGGATATCTGGCTACACCTTC
V: TRBV7-2; length: 16; size: few; J: TRBJ2-7; D: .; CDR3: CASSYIPGYLSYEQYF; DNA: TGTGCCAGCAGTTATATCCCAGGGTACCTGTCCTACGAGCAGTACTTC
V: TRBV4-1; length: 16; size: .; J: TRBJ2-3; D: TRBD2; CDR3: CASSHTSGGAPDTQYF; DNA: TGCGCCAGCAGCCATACTAGCGGGGGGGCCCCAGATACGCAGTATTTT
V: TRBV11-2; length: 17; size: few; J: TRBJ1-1; D: TRBD1; CDR3: CASSLALPGQVNTEAFF; DNA: TGTGCCAGCAGCTTAGCGCTCCCGGGACAGGTGAACACTGAAGCTTTCTTT
V: TRBV10-3; length: 14; size: .; J: TRBJ2-3; D: TRBD2; CDR3: CATTKAGCTDTQYF; DNA: TGTGCCACTACAAAAGCGGGGTGCACAGATACGCAGTATTTT
V: TRBV27; length: 12; size: .; J: TRBJ2-7; D: .; CDR3: CASSPGQYEQYF; DNA: TGTGCCAGCAGCCCCGGACAGTACGAGCAGTACTTC